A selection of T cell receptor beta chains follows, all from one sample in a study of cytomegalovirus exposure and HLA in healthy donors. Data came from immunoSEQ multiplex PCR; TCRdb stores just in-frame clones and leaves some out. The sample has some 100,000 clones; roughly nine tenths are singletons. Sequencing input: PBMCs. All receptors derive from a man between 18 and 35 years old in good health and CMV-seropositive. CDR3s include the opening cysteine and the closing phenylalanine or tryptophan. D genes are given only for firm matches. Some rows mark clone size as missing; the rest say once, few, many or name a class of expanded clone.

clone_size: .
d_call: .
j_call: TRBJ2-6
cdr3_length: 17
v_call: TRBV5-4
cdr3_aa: CASSPPGHPSGANVLTF
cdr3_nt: TGTGCCAGCAGCCCCCCGGGACACCCTTCTGGGGCCAACGTCCTGACTTTC

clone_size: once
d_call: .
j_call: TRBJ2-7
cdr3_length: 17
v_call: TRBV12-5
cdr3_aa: CASGSRLGPGSYYEQYF
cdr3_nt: TGTGCTAGTGGTTCGAGGTTGGGTCCTGGGAGCTACTACGAGCAGTACTTC

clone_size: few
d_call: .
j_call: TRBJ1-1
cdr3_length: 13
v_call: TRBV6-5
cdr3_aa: CASSYFGDTEAFF
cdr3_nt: TGTGCCAGCAGTTACTTCGGAGACACTGAAGCTTTCTTT

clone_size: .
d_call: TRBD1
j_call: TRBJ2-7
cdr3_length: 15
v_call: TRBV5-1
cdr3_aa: CASSPTGGNPYEQYF
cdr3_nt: TGCGCCAGCAGCCCCACAGGGGGCAATCCCTACGAGCAGTACTTC

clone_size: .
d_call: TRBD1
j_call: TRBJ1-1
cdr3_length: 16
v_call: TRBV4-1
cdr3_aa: CASSHRQGALNTEAFF
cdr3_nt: TGCGCCAGCAGCCACAGACAGGGGGCTTTGAACACTGAAGCTTTCTTT

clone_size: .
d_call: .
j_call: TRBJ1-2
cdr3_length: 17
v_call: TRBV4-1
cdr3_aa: CASTPGARESVNYGYTF
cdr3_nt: TGCGCCAGCACCCCAGGGGCCCGGGAAAGCGTCAACTATGGCTACACCTTC

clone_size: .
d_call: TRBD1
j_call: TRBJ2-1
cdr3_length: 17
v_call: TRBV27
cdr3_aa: CASSFSRGTGGFNEQFF
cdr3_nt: TGTGCCAGCAGTTTTTCTCGGGGGACAGGGGGGTTCAATGAGCAGTTCTTC

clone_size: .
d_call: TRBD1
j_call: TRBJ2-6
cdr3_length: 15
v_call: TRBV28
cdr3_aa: CASSLQGAGANVLTF
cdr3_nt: TGTGCCAGCAGCCTACAGGGGGCTGGGGCCAACGTCCTGACTTTC

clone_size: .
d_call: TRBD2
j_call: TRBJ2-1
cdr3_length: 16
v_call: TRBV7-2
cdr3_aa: CASSEGGGGARNEQFF
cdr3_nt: TGTGCCAGCAGCGAGGGTGGCGGGGGGGCACGCAATGAGCAGTTCTTC

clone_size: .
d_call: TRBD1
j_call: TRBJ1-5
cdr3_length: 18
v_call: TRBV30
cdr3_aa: CAWSRDRQPLHSNQPQHF
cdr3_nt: TGTGCCTGGAGTCGGGACAGACAACCACTCCATAGCAATCAGCCCCAGCATTTT

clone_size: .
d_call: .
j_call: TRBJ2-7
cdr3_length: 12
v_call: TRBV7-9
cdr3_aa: CASSLVVGEQYF
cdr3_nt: TGTGCCAGCAGCTTAGTAGTCGGGGAGCAGTACTTC

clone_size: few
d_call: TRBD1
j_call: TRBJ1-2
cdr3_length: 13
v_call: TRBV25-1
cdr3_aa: CASRPGTGYGYTF
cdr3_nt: TGTGCCAGCAGACCAGGGACAGGTTATGGCTACACCTTC

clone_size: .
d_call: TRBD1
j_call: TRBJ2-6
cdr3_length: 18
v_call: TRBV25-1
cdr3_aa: CASSEDRGAASGANVLTF
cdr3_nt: TGTGCCAGCAGTGAAGACAGGGGAGCTGCTTCTGGGGCCAACGTCCTGACTTTC

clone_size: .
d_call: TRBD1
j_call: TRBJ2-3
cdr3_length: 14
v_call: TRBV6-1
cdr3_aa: CASKTGLGTDTQYF
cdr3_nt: TGTGCCAGCAAGACAGGGTTAGGCACAGATACGCAGTATTTT

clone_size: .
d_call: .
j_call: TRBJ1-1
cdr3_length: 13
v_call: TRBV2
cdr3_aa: CASGREGDTEAFF
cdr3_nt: TGTGCCAGCGGCAGGGAGGGTGACACTGAAGCTTTCTTT

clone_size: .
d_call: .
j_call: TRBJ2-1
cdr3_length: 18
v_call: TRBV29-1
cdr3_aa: CSVEDQAAPEVFYNEQFF
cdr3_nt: TGCAGCGTTGAAGATCAAGCGGCGCCTGAGGTCTTCTACAATGAGCAGTTCTTC

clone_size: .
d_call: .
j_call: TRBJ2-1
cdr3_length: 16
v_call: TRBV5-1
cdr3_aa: CASSSGGGASYNEQFF
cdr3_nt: TGCGCCAGCAGCTCCGGAGGGGGGGCCTCCTACAATGAGCAGTTCTTC

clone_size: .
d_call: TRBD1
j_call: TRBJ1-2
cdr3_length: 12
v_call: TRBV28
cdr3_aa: CASRQGAQGYTF
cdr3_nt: TGTGCCAGCCGACAGGGGGCGCAAGGCTACACCTTC

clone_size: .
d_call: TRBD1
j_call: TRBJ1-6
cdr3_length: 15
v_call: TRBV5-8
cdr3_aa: CASRDRGGFNSPLHF
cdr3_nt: TGTGCCAGCAGGGACAGGGGGGGATTTAATTCACCCCTCCACTTT

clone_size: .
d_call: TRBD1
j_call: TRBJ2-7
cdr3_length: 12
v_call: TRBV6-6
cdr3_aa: CASRTGLNEQYF
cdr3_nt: TGTGCCAGCAGGACAGGGTTGAATGAGCAGTACTTC

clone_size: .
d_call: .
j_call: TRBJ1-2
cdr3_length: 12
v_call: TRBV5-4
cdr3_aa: CASTRRRDGYTF
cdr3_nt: TGTGCCAGCACCAGAAGACGGGATGGCTACACCTTC

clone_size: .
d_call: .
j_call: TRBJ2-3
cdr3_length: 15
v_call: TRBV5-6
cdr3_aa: CASSLWGLSTDTQYF
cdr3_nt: TGTGCCAGCAGCTTGTGGGGCCTCAGCACAGATACGCAGTATTTT

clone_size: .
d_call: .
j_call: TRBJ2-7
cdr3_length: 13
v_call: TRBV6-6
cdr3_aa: CASSYSEGLEQYF
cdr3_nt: TGTGCCAGCAGTTACTCGGAGGGGCTGGAGCAGTACTTC

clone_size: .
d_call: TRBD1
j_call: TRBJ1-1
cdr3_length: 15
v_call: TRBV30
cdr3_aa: CAWSKPEQGLPEAFF
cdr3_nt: TGTGCCTGGAGTAAGCCAGAACAGGGGTTACCTGAAGCTTTCTTT

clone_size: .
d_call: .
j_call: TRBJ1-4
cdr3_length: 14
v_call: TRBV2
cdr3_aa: CASSEAEYNEKLFF
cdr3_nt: TGTGCCAGCAGTGAAGCCGAGTATAATGAAAAACTGTTTTTT

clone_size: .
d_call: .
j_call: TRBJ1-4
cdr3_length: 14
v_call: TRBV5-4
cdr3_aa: CASSSQATNEKLFF
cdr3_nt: TGTGCCAGCAGCTCACAGGCAACTAATGAAAAACTGTTTTTT

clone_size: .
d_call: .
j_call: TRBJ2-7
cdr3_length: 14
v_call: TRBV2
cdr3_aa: CASGRGGDTYEQYF
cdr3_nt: TGTGCCAGCGGAAGGGGAGGGGACACCTACGAGCAGTACTTC

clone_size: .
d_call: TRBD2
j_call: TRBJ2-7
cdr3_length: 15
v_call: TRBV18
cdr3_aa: CASSPPGAGGDEQYF
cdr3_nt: TGTGCCAGCTCACCCCCCGGCGCGGGGGGCGACGAGCAGTACTTC

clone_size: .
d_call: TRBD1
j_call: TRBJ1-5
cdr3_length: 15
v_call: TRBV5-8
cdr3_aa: CASSLRTGESQPQHF
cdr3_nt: TGTGCCAGCAGCTTAAGGACAGGCGAATCGCAGCCCCAGCATTTT

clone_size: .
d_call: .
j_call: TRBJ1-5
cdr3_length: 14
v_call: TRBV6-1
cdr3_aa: CASSLGGYNQPQHF
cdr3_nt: TGTGCCAGCAGTCTCGGGGGATACAATCAGCCCCAGCATTTT

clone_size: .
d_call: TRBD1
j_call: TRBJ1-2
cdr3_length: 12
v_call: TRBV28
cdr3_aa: CASSLTDRGYTF
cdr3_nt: TGTGCCAGCAGTCTTACAGACAGGGGATACACCTTC

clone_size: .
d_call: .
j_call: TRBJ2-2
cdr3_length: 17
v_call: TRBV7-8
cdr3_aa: CASSFKGPGANTGELFF
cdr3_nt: TGTGCCAGCAGCTTCAAAGGGCCCGGGGCGAACACCGGGGAGCTGTTTTTT

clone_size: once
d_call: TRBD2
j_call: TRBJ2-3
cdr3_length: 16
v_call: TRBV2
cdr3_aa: CASSPTSGRSTDTQYF
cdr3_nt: TGTGCCAGCAGTCCTACTAGCGGACGTAGCACAGATACGCAGTATTTT

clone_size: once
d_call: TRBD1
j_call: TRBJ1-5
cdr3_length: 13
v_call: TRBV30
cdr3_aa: CAWSTGGNQPQHF
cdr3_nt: TGTGCCTGGAGTACAGGGGGCAATCAGCCCCAGCATTTT

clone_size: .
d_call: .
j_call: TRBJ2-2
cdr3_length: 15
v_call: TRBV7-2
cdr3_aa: CASSRTSLNTGELFF
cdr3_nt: TGTGCCAGCAGCCGGACTTCGCTAAACACCGGGGAGCTGTTTTTT

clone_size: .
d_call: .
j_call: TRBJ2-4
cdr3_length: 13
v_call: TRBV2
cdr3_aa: CASSESHKNIQYF
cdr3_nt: TGTGCCAGCAGTGAGTCTCACAAGAACATTCAGTACTTC

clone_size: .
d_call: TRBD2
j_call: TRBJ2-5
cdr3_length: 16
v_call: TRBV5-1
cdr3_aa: CASSPRGTRLGETQYF
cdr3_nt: TGCGCCAGCAGCCCGCGAGGGACTAGACTCGGAGAGACCCAGTACTTC

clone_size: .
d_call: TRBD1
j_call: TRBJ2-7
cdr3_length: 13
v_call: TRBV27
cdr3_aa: CASRGTGAYEQYF
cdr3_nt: TGTGCCAGCAGGGGGACAGGGGCCTACGAGCAGTACTTC

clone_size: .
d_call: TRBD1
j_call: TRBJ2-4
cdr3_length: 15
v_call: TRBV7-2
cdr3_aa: CASSLVGTDKNIQYF
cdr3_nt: TGTGCCAGCAGCCTGGTGGGGACAGACAAAAACATTCAGTACTTC

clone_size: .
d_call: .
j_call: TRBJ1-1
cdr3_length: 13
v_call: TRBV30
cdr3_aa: CAWTSQLNTEAFF
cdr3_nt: TGTGCCTGGACTAGCCAGTTGAACACTGAAGCTTTCTTT

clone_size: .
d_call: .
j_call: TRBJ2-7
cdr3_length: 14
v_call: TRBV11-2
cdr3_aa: CASSLAQGGYEQYF
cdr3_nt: TGTGCCAGCAGCTTAGCGCAGGGTGGCTACGAGCAGTACTTC

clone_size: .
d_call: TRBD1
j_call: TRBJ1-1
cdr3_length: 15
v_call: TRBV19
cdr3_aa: CASSLGQAGGTEAFF
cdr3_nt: TGTGCCAGTAGTTTGGGACAGGCCGGGGGTACTGAAGCTTTCTTT

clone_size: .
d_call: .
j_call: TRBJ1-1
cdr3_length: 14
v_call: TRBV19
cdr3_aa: CASSHRHRATEAFF
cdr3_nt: TGTGCCAGTAGCCACCGGCACAGGGCGACTGAAGCTTTCTTT